The next 28 T cell receptor beta chains were all read from a single sample in a study of molecular identifiers for immune sequencing clone quantification. TCRdb recomputed calls from the PCR reads with MiXCR, one row per CDR3 protein. Of approximately 550,000 distinct CDR3 sequences detected, 20% to 25% appear once; the ten largest clones hold around 0.84%. Sequencing was performed on naive CD8+ T cells from blood, with Jurkat cell RNA spiked in. Subset in this sample: FACS-sorted CD8+CD4-CCR7+CD45RA+ naive T cells. The receptors stem from a human donor in good health. Some libraries in this study had Jurkat cell RNA spiked in.

A note on this clonotype: One end of the junction is discordant with germline, which a read error may explain. V and J are TRBV15 and TRBJ2-7; perhaps D is TRBD1 or TRBD2 (5 bases each). CDR1 is LNHNV and CDR2 is YYDKDF in the germline V gene (reference sequence). The CDR3 is 14 residues long. The CDR3 DNA reads as TGTACCACCAGCTCTCGGGACCCCCCATACGAGCAGTACTTC. This encodes CTTSSRDPPYEQYF.

A few counts support this clonotype. The chain links TRBV3-1 to TRBJ2-3; D may be TRBD1 (5 bases). CDR1 and CDR2 from the germline V gene are LGHDT and YNNKEL (reference sequence). The CDR3 runs 17 residues. Trimming pared 2 bases from V and 1 base from J, leaving 16 bases between. CDR3 nucleotides: TGTGCCAGCAGCCAATCTCCCAGGGTTCTCGGCACAGATACGCAGTATTTT. The encoded protein is CASSQSPRVLGTDTQYF.

This chain links TRBV6-5 with TRBJ2-1; 11 bases map to TRBD1. V dropped 6 bases and J dropped 9; count of bases not matched to a gene: 7. This CDR3 has 14 amino acids. Per the germline V gene, CDR1 is MNHEY and CDR2 is SVGAGI. The CDR3 reads CASRPGQGASEQFF. The CDR3 nucleotides read TGTGCCAGCAGACCTGGACAGGGGGCTAGTGAGCAGTTCTTC.

For this clonotype: A read error is possible here, since a much larger clone lies one base away. Since the CDR3 does not end with the conserved phenylalanine or tryptophan, this likely comes from a read error. This sequence joins TRBV4-3 and TRBJ2-5, with 7 bases aligning to TRBD2. Germline V gene lookup returns CDR1 LGHNA and CDR2 YSLEER. This CDR3 is 16 amino acids long. J was trimmed by 2 bases and V by 4 bases; bases with no gene match: 10. CDR3 coding DNA: TGCGCCAGCAGCCCTAATTATAGCGGGTTACAAGAGACCCAGTACCTC. It encodes CASSPNYSGLQETQYL.

For this clonotype: This may arise from a read error, as a much more abundant clone is one base away. The rearrangement joins TRBV28 to TRBJ2-6; 7 bases fit TRBD2. This CDR3 is 18 amino acids long. Germline assignment: CDR1 MDHEN and CDR2 SYDVKM. Germline trimming cut 6 bases from V and 0 bases from J; bases unmatched to any gene: 11. In nucleotides, the CDR3 is TGTGCCAGCAGCGATCCACTAGCGCCTAGCTCTGGGGCCAACGTCCTGACTTTC. It is translated as CASSDPLAPSSGANVLTF.

In this sample, this clonotype turned up many times. The chain joins TRBV4-1 to TRBJ2-2; D unresolved. CDR3 length: 13 amino acids. V lost 0 bases, J lost 6 bases, and 5 bases lay in between. CDR1 is MGHRA, CDR2 YSYEKL, per germline. CDR3: CASSQEYAGELFF. The DNA for the CDR3 is TGCGCCAGCAGCCAAGAATATGCCGGGGAGCTGTTTTTT.

This chain's CDR3 is CACRGIGGELFF. The CDR3 nucleotides are TGTGCCTGTCGGGGGATCGGCGGGGAGCTGTTTTTT. The chain carries TRBV30 and TRBJ2-2; maybe TRBD2 (6 bases). Per germline, CDR1 GTSNPN and CDR2 SVGIG (reference sequence). The CDR3 is made up of 12 amino acids. V was shortened by 6 bases and J by 7 bases, with 12 bases between the two germline ends.

J is TRBJ2-2 and V is TRBV20-1; 11 bases are a match to TRBD2. From germline, CDR1 is DFQATT and CDR2 SNEGSKA (reference sequence). V lost 0 bases, J lost 1 base, and 1 base stayed unmatched. The CDR3 extends over 16 amino acids. In DNA, the CDR3 is TGCAGTGCTAGAGATACTAGCGGGAGGAACACCGGGGAGCTGTTTTTT. Amino acids: CSARDTSGRNTGELFF.

This clonotype occurred many times. The chain uses TRBV7-9 and TRBJ2-7; no firm D call. Trimming left V 5 bases short and J 0 bases short, with 17 bases between. CDR1 and CDR2 from the germline V gene are SEHNR and FQNEAQ (reference sequence). The CDR3 has 16 residues. CDR3 sequence: CASSPPARLDSYEQYF. The DNA for the CDR3 is TGTGCCAGCAGCCCCCCTGCCCGACTGGACTCCTACGAGCAGTACTTC.

This chain joins TRBV15 and TRBJ2-2; D may be TRBD2 (6 bases). Per the germline V gene, CDR1 is LNHNV and CDR2 is YYDKDF (reference sequence). This CDR3 comprises 14 residues. The V end was cut by 3 bases, the J end by 4 bases, with 9 bases between. The CDR3 DNA reads as TGTGCCACCAGCAGCGGGAGTCTCACCGGGGAGCTGTTTTTT. Protein sequence: CATSSGSLTGELFF.

As to this clonotype: At one of its ends the junction is not consistent with the germline gene, which may arise from a read error. The rearrangement links TRBV7-6 to TRBJ1-5, with D possibly being TRBD1 (5 bases). In germline, CDR1 is SGHVS, CDR2 FNYEAQ. This CDR3 is built from 16 residues. In nucleotides, the CDR3 is TGTGCCAGCAGCGCTCTTAGCGGTAGGGGCAATCGGCCCCAGCATTTT. Encoded protein: CASSALSGRGNRPQHF.

This clonotype was detected ten times or more. The chain combines TRBV6-5 with TRBJ1-1, with 8 bases matching TRBD1. Trimming removed 6 bases from V and 2 bases from J; junction bases left unmatched: 5. The CDR3 length is 14 residues. Germline CDR1 is MNHEY and CDR2 is SVGAGI. The CDR3 nucleotides are TGTGCCAGCAGCGTCGGACAGGGTAACACTGAAGCTTTCTTT. This gives the protein CASSVGQGNTEAFF.

The V and J genes are TRBV27 and TRBJ2-7, with a tentative D call TRBD2 (7 bases). Germline V gene sequence: CDR1 MNHEY, CDR2 SMNVEV (reference sequence). Trimming pared 10 bases from V and 6 bases from J, leaving 25 bases between. The CDR3 sequence is 15 residues long. This chain's CDR3 is CATRRGAGSHGEQYF. The CDR3 region has the DNA TGTGCCACCCGTCGGGGGGCGGGTAGTCACGGCGAGCAGTACTTC.

This clonotype was seen only a few times. The chain has TRBV10-3 and TRBJ2-6; 7 nucleotides line up with TRBD1. CDR3 length: 15 residues. Germline loops: CDR1 ENHRY, CDR2 SYGVKD. Germline trimming cut 2 bases from V and 2 bases from J; bases unmatched to any gene: 0. CDR3 DNA sequence: TGTGCCATCAGTGAGACAGGGGCTGGGGCCAACGTCCTGACTTTC. As protein: CAISETGAGANVLTF.

This clonotype has only a few counts. J is TRBJ2-1 and V is TRBV6-5, with TRBD2 as a possible D gene (6 bases). Germline loops: CDR1 MNHEY, CDR2 SVGAGI. V gave up 6 bases and J gave up 0 bases, with 12 bases separating them. The CDR3 has 15 residues. The CDR3 spells CASRRGKSSYNEQFF. The CDR3 bases are TGTGCCAGCAGGCGGGGCAAGAGCTCCTACAATGAGCAGTTCTTC.

The chain combines TRBV19 with TRBJ2-7; TRBD2 matches at 8 bases. Germline assignment: CDR1 LNHDA and CDR2 SQIVND (reference sequence). This CDR3 contains 13 residues. The junction had 8 bases not matched to a gene; V was cut back by 9 bases and J by 4 bases. CDR3 in DNA: TGTGCCAGCTCGAGACTAGCGATATACGAGCAGTACTTC. Residues: CASSRLAIYEQYF.

CDR3 sequence reads: CASSQDAVAEAFF. DNA for the CDR3: TGTGCCAGCAGCCAAGACGCAGTTGCTGAAGCTTTCTTT. J is TRBJ1-1 and V is TRBV3-1; D unresolved. The CDR3 has 13 residues. The germline gives CDR1 LGHDT, CDR2 YNNKEL (reference sequence). Trimming shortened V by 0 bases and J by 6 bases, and 8 bases separated the two germline ends. Supplemented by reference TRBV3-1 and TRBJ1-1, the full variable domain reads DTAVSQTPKYLVTQMGNDKSIKCEQNLGHDTMYWYKQDSKKFLKIMFSYNNKELIINETVPNRFSPKSPDKAHLNLHINSLELGDSAVYFCASSQDAVAEAFFGQGTRLTVV.

Concerning this clonotype: A read error may produce the germline difference seen at one junction end. The chain is built from TRBV20-1 and TRBJ2-7; the match to TRBD2 covers 9 bases. Germline assignment: CDR1 DFQATT and CDR2 SNEGSKA (reference sequence). CDR3 length: 13 amino acids. The CDR3 sequence is CSARASGVYEHYF. CDR3 bases: TGCAGTGCTAGAGCTAGCGGGGTGTACGAGCATTACTTC.

This clonotype was recorded a few times. The chain links TRBV3-1 to TRBJ1-2; D remains ambiguous. Trimming cost V 4 bases and J 6 bases, with 15 bases left between them. The CDR3 is 14 residues long. Germline V gives CDR1 LGHDT, CDR2 YNNKEL (reference sequence). The CDR3 nucleotides read TGTGCCAGCAGCCCAAATGAGACACCTAATGGCTACACCTTC. Translation: CASSPNETPNGYTF. Together with reference TRBV3-1 and TRBJ1-2, the CDR3 gives the full variable domain: DTAVSQTPKYLVTQMGNDKSIKCEQNLGHDTMYWYKQDSKKFLKIMFSYNNKELIINETVPNRFSPKSPDKAHLNLHINSLELGDSAVYFCASSPNETPNGYTFGSGTRLTVV.

In its sample, this clonotype was seen once. The chain couples TRBV2 to TRBJ1-6, with TRBD1 as a possible D gene (6 bases). The CDR3 has 14 amino acids. V was clipped by 6 bases and J by 4 bases, with 10 bases between them. CDR1 is SNHLY, CDR2 FYNNEI, per germline. CDR3: CASRERGYNSPLHF. For the CDR3, the DNA is TGTGCCAGCAGGGAAAGGGGGTATAATTCACCCCTCCACTTT. The variable domain in full, with the rest retrieved from reference TRBV2 and TRBJ1-6, is EPEVTQTPSHQVTQMGQEVILRCVPISNHLYFYWYRQILGQKVEFLVSFYNNEISEKSEIFDDQFSVERPDGSNFTLKIRSTKLEDSAMYFCASRERGYNSPLHFGNGTRLTVT.

The V gene is TRBV20-1, the J gene TRBJ2-7; 9 positions match TRBD2. Trimming removed 0 bases from V and 3 bases from J; junction bases left unmatched: 9. The CDR3 runs 16 residues. Germline lookup yields CDR1 DFQATT and CDR2 SNEGSKA (reference sequence). The CDR3 spells CSARDHKRGVFYEQYF. The CDR3 DNA is TGCAGTGCTAGAGATCATAAGCGGGGGGTGTTCTACGAGCAGTACTTC.

There are many counts of this clonotype. The chain is built from TRBV28 and TRBJ2-3; D remains unclear. V dropped 2 bases and J dropped 2 bases, with 11 bases sitting between them. Per germline, CDR1 MDHEN and CDR2 SYDVKM. This CDR3 is 15 amino acids long. The CDR3 is CASSLNVQLTDTQYF. In nucleotides, the CDR3 is TGTGCCAGCAGTTTAAATGTCCAACTCACAGATACGCAGTATTTT.

This clonotype has more than one count but fewer than ten. Likely a read error: the CDR3 ends without its conserved phenylalanine or tryptophan. The CDR3, as DNA: TGTGCCAGCAGTTACCTAGACGGGAGTAGTTACGAGCAGTACTAC. Protein product: CASSYLDGSSYEQYY. This chain joins TRBV6-5 and TRBJ2-7; D possibly corresponds to TRBD2 (6 bases). CDR3 length equals 15 residues. Germline V gives CDR1 MNHEY, CDR2 SVGAGI. Trimming cost V 2 bases and J 4 bases, with 15 bases left between them.

This clonotype was detected only once. This sequence may be a read error, since a much larger clone differs from it by one base. The J gene is TRBJ2-3, the V gene TRBV11-2, with D maybe TRBD1 (7 bases). This CDR3 comprises 15 residues. Germline loops: CDR1 SGHAT, CDR2 FQNNGV. In DNA form, the CDR3 reads TGTGCCAGCAGCCCTCTGGGCGGGGACAGAGATACGCGGTATTTT. Its translation: CASSPLGGDRDTRYF.

This clonotype has just a few counts. This chain uses TRBV27 with TRBJ2-5; D possibly corresponds to TRBD2 (5 bases). The CDR3 is made up of 17 amino acids. V lost 6 bases to trimming and J lost 10 bases, with 30 bases between them. CDR1 and CDR2 from the germline V gene are MNHEY and SMNVEV (reference sequence). DNA of the CDR3: TGTGCCAGCAGCCCCGTCAAACGTGTCCGGGAAATACCCCTCCAGTACTTC. Protein product: CASSPVKRVREIPLQYF.

The chain combines TRBV6-2 or TRBV6-3 with TRBJ2-7, with D possibly TRBD2 on 6 matching bases. The V gene's germline CDR1 is MNHEY and CDR2 SVGEGT. Trimming pared 0 bases from V and 7 bases from J, leaving 16 bases between. The length of the CDR3 is 15 residues. In nucleotides, the CDR3 is TGTGCCAGCAGTTACTCTAGCTCGGGGGAGGTGGAGCAGTACTTC. Translation: CASSYSSSGEVEQYF.

As for this clonotype: The conserved phenylalanine or tryptophan is not found at the CDR3 terminus, so this likely reflects a read error. V and J are TRBV12-3 or TRBV12-4 and TRBJ1-2; 8 positions match TRBD1. The V segment lost 6 bases and the J segment 3 bases; nucleotides outside the gene matches: 12. The CDR3 extends over 16 amino acids. As DNA, the CDR3 is TGTGCCAGCAGCTCTGGCCGCAGGGGGCATGACTATGGCTACACCTCC. Amino acids: CASSSGRRGHDYGYTS.

Regarding this clonotype: A much larger clone lies a single base off, so this may be a read error. The chain has TRBV20-1 and TRBJ2-7, with no clear D. CDR1 and CDR2 from the germline V gene are DFQATT and SNEGSKA (reference sequence). Trimming removed 3 bases from V and 2 bases from J, with 17 bases in between. CDR3 size: 15 residues. The DNA for the CDR3 is TGCAGTGCTAGTGAGACCCCCGGCACCCCCTACGAGCAGTACTTC. Its translation: CSASETPGTPYEQYF.